This T cell receptor (beta chain) was observed in a study of shared T cell receptors in the human thymus. Method: immunoSEQ multiplex PCR; TCRdb's copy keeps in-frame clones and lacks some. The sample yields hundreds of thousands of clones, approximately 88% seen once. This sample was also put to use in a study of human thymus T cells. That paper notes: The related literature has documented a marked overlap of thymic repertoires among unrelated individuals.

Sequencing used thymocytes. The receptor was derived from a boy under two years old with a congenital heart defect.

The CDR3 DNA reads as TGCGCCAGCGGCTACCGGGACAGAAAGGAGCAGTACTTC. Its protein is CASGYRDRKEQYF. This chain connects TRBV5-1 to TRBJ2-7, with 7 bases aligning to TRBD1. CDR1 is SGHRS, CDR2 YFSETQ, per germline. V lost 7 bases and J lost 7; bases outside the gene matches: 11. This CDR3 region has 13 residues.